This T cell receptor (beta chain) was retrieved from a study of identical twins (TCRdb year 2016). In the study overall: To test whether fetal clonotypes persist, this study deep-sequenced TCR alpha and beta repertoires from monozygotic twins, from unrelated adults of various ages, and from cord blood. Replicate twin experiments were performed at different times using different library preparation protocols to rule out contamination. Paper-wide results and their limitations: Abundant cord blood beta clonotypes carried fewer insertions; young adult naive repertoires showed a weaker similar trend, while memory repertoires showed none. A weaker excess of twin sharing was found in beta out-of-frame sequences because the signal-to-noise ratio was lowered by fewer shared sequences. In monozygotic twins, recombination models systematically underestimated out-of-frame TCR alpha sharing, but the models matched the sharing seen between unrelated individuals. Conclusions relied on cross-sectional statistical analysis, since the same donors could not be followed over many years. Compared with coincidental sharing between unrelated individuals, out-of-frame TCR alpha sequences shared between twins had an excess of sequences with low generation probability. Zero-insertion analyses could be partly confounded by invariant T cells such as MAIT and iNKT, though diverse VJ usage argued against such confounding for most clonotypes.

Its CDR3 holds 15 amino acids, cysteine through phenylalanine. The DNA shown is the 45-base CDR3, in frame from base 1. In the germline V gene, CDR1 corresponds to LGHNA and CDR2 to YSLEER. Deletion took 1 base off V and 3 bases off J, with a span of 13 bases between the germline ends. The method behind the library was 5' RACE. These reads were obtained on an Illumina HiSeq 2000. Template switching introduced a universal primer binding site; the final cDNA contained a unique molecular identifier, enabling accurate counting of TCR cDNA molecules. First-strand cDNA for TCR alpha and beta chains was synthesized from specific primers in the conserved constant-segment region. To control for contamination, every cDNA library carried two barcodes: a SMART-Mk sample barcode plus Illumina barcodes. Two successive PCR steps introduced TruSeq adapter sequences along with Illumina sample barcodes. Sequencing of the TCR alpha and beta cDNA libraries was done on the Illumina HiSeq platform using custom primers. Regarding the original processing steps: MiGEC was used to process raw reads and extract unique molecular identifiers, and MiXCR was used to find CDR3 positions. Recombination models were inferred per individual with the repgenHMM and IGoR tools using an EM algorithm. Shared clonotypes were analyzed with the tcR package in R, and sharing was normalized by the product of cloneset sizes. To study raw recombination free of thymic and clonal selection effects, out-of-frame nonproductive sequences were analyzed. TCRdb cleaned the public reads at Q25 with fastp, built clones with MiXCR and kept in-frame beta chains. Every CDR3 protein is listed once, alongside the most common genes and DNA of its rows. The V and J calls come from TCRdb's annotation, not from the publication. Recorded for this sample are about 220,000 distinct CDR3 sequences; roughly 7.5% of them occurred a single time. The ten biggest clones cover roughly 2% of the sample.

Every donor in the study was a healthy Caucasian. Three pairs of female monozygotic twins, all aged roughly 18 to 30 years, made up the twin cohort. Miltenyi CD45RO+ enrichment and human naive T-cell isolation kits were used to isolate memory (CD45RO+) and naive T cells from PBMC. This clonotype was picked up many times. Its target antigen remains unknown. No base-level quality is on record; no much larger clone is a single base apart. In addition, the sample was reused for a study of yellow fever vaccine responses in identical twins. As noted in the second study: According to the authors, in identical twins the way T cells responded to vaccination appeared partly convergent and partly personalized. The study precisely tracked vaccine-responding T cell clones in identical twins.

Specimen: memory (CD45RO+) T cells sorted from blood. This sample's cell subset or site label indicates: CD45RO+ enriched T cells. This receptor was identified in a young woman in good health. Rearrangement joined TRBV4-3 to TRBJ2-7; perhaps TRBD1 is the D gene, with 7 bases matching. The DNA reads TGCGCCAGCAGCCAAGGACAGGGAGGAATCTACGAGCAGTACTTC. It codes for CASSQGQGGIYEQYF.